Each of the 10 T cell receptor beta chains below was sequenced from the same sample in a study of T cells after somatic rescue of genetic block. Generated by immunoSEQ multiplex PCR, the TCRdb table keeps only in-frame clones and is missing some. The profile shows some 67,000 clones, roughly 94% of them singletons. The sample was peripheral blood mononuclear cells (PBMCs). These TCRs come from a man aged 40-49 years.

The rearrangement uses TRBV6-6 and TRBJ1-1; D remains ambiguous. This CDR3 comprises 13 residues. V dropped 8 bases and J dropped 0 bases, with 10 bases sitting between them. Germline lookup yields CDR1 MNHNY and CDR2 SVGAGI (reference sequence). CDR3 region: CASGPTLNTEAFF. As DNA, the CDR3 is TGTGCCAGCGGTCCCACATTGAACACTGAAGCTTTCTTT.

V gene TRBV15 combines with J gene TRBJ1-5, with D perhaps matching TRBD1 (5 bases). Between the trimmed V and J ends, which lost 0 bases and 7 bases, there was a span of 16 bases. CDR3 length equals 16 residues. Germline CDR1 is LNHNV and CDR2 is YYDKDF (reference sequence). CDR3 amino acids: CATSRDRGGVRQPQHF. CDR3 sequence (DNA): TGTGCCACCAGCAGAGATAGAGGAGGGGTGAGGCAGCCCCAGCATTTT.

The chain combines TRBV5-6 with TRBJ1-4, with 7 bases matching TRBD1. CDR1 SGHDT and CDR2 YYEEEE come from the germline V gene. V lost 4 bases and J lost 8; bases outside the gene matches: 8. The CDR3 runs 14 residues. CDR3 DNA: TGTGCCAGCAGCACTACAGGGGCAGGGGAAAAACTGTTTTTT. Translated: CASSTTGAGEKLFF.

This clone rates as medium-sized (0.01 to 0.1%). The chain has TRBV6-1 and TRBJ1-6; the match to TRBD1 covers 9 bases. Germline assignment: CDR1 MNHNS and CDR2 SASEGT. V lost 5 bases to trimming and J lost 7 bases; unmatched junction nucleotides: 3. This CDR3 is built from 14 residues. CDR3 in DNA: TGTGCCAGCAGTTCCGGGACAGGGAATTCACCCCTCCACTTT. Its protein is CASSSGTGNSPLHF.

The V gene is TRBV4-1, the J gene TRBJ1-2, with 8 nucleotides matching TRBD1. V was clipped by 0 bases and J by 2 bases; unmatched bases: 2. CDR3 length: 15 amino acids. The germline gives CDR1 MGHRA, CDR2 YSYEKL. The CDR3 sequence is CASSQDDRGNYGYTF. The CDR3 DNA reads TGCGCCAGCAGCCAAGATGACAGGGGAAACTATGGCTACACCTTC.

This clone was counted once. The CDR3 is CATSKGVGNTIYF. CDR3 bases: TGTGCCACCTCAAAAGGGGTAGGAAACACCATATATTTT. The J gene is TRBJ1-3, the V gene TRBV5-4; weak D call: TRBD1 (5 bases). V lost 9 bases and J lost 4, with 14 bases in between. The germline CDR1 and CDR2 sequences are SGHNT and YYREEE (reference sequence). This CDR3 region has 13 residues.

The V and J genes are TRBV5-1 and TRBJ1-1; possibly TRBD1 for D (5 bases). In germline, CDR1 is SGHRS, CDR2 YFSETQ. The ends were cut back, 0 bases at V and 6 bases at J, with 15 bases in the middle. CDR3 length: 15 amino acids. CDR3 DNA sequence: TGCGCCAGCAGCTTGGATCAGGGCCGCGCGTCTGAAGCTTTCTTT. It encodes CASSLDQGRASEAFF.

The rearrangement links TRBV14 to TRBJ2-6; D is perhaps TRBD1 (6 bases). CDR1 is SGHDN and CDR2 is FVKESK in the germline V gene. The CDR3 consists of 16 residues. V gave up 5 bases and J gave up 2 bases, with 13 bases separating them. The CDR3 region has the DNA TGTGCCAGCAGCATACACAGGGACCCTGGGGCCAACGTCCTGACTTTC. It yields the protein CASSIHRDPGANVLTF.

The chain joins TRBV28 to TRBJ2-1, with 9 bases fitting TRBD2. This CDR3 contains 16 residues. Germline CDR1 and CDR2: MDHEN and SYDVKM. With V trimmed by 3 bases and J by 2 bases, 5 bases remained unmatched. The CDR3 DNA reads TGTGCCAGCAGTTTCGCGGGACTAGCCACCTACAATGAGCAGTTCTTC. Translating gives CASSFAGLATYNEQFF.

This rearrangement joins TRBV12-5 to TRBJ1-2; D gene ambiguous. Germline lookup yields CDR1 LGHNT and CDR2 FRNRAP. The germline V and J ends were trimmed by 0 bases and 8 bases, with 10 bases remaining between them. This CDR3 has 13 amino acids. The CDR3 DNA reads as TGTGCTAGTGGTTTGGTATATGGGAGAGGCTACACCTTC. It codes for CASGLVYGRGYTF. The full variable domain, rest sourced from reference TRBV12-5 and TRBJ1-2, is DARVTQTPRHKVTEMGQEVTMRCQPILGHNTVFWYRQTMMQGLELLAYFRNRAPLDDSGMPKDRFSAEMPDATLATLKIQPSEPRDSAVYFCASGLVYGRGYTFGSGTRLTVV.